One and the same sample provided the 23 T cell receptor beta chains below, sequenced in a study of blood T cells in healthy people across ages. A second PCR of about 7 to 11 cycles used a sample-barcoded 5' primer and a J-beta primer mix. TCRdb analysed the 5' RACE reads with MiXCR anew, one entry per CDR3 protein. The table records about 1 million distinct CDR3 sequences, 35% to 50% of them present only once. Specimen: blood. These receptors came from a woman aged 60-75 years in good health.

The chain has TRBV12-3 or TRBV12-4 and TRBJ2-1, with 7 bases that match TRBD2. V lost 5 bases to trimming and J lost 5 bases; unmatched junction nucleotides: 21. The CDR3 spans 19 residues. The CDR3 DNA sequence: TGTGCCAGCAGTCTCCTGGGTGGGAGGGCCCCCCCGATTGACAATGAGCAGTTCTTC. This codes for CASSLLGGRAPPIDNEQFF.

The CDR3 loop is CASSKGGNYGYTF. The CDR3 region has the DNA TGTGCCAGCAGCAAGGGGGGGAACTATGGCTACACCTTC. This chain joins TRBV21-1 and TRBJ1-2; TRBD1 is taken as the D call from the table, unchecked against the DNA. TRBV21-1 is noted as a pseudogene. The CDR3 length is 13 residues.

The chain has TRBV12-3 or TRBV12-4 and TRBJ2-1; 7 bases line up with TRBD1. The CDR3 consists of 16 residues. Germline trimming cut 5 bases from V and 3 bases from J; bases unmatched to any gene: 10. CDR3 sequence reads: CASSGDRDSFYNEQFF. In DNA, the CDR3 is TGTGCCAGCAGTGGCGACCGGGACAGCTTCTACAATGAGCAGTTCTTC.

The J gene is TRBJ2-7, the V gene TRBV20-1; maybe TRBD1 (6 bases). V lost 4 bases and J lost 10, with 11 bases in between. The CDR3 covers 10 residues. Germline V CDR1 and CDR2: DFQATT, SNEGSKA (reference sequence). The CDR3 DNA is TGCAGTGCTACCCGACAGGCCCAGTACTTC. It is translated as CSATRQAQYF.

This clonotype was observed a few times. This chain uses TRBV9 with TRBJ2-7; D is perhaps TRBD1 (6 bases). Trimming shortened V by 4 bases and J by 2 bases, and 16 bases separated the two germline ends. There are 15 residues in the CDR3. The germline gives CDR1 SGDLS, CDR2 YYNGEE. In DNA, the CDR3 is TGTGCCAGCAGCCCCACGGACAGAAACGCCTACGAGCAGTACTTC. This codes for CASSPTDRNAYEQYF. The full variable domain, rest sourced from reference TRBV9 and TRBJ2-7, is DSGVTQTPKHLITATGQRVTLRCSPRSGDLSVYWYQQSLDQGLQFLIQYYNGEERAKGNILERFSAQQFPDLHSELNLSSLELGDSALYFCASSPTDRNAYEQYFGPGTRLTVT.

The V call is TRBV29-1, the J call TRBJ2-3, with 8 bases identical to TRBD2. Germline lookup yields CDR1 SQVTM and CDR2 ANQGSEA. The trim removed 3 bases at V and 6 bases at J, leaving 14 bases unmatched. This CDR3 has 16 amino acids. DNA for the CDR3: TGCAGCGTTGAGGGCGCTAGCGGGCTTAGCGGGGATACGCAGTATTTT. This gives the protein CSVEGASGLSGDTQYF.

This clonotype was seen once. The rearrangement links TRBV4-1 to TRBJ2-4; 7 nucleotides line up with TRBD2. The DNA end is more similar to TRBJ2-7, so the J call may be wrong. The CDR3 runs to 20 residues. The germline V gene has CDR1 MGHRA and CDR2 YSYEKL. DNA for the CDR3: TGCGCCAGCAGCCAGGAAAGCCTGGCTAGCGGAGGAAACAAAGGCTACGAGCAGTACTTC. Its translation: CASSQESLASGGNKGYEQYF.

This clonotype was seen ten or more times. The chain employs TRBV6-6 and TRBJ2-1; tentatively, D is TRBD2 (5 bases). The CDR3 consists of 12 residues. Trimming left V 8 bases short and J 8 bases short, with 13 bases between. CDR1 is MNHNY and CDR2 is SVGAGI in the germline V gene (reference sequence). CDR3 loop: CASGRGSYEQFF. CDR3 DNA sequence: TGTGCCAGCGGGAGAGGGAGCTATGAGCAGTTCTTC.

The chain uses TRBV12-3 or TRBV12-4 and TRBJ1-6, with D unresolved. The CDR3 loop spans 15 amino acids. Trimming removed 8 bases at V and 0 bases at J, with 11 bases between. In nucleotides, the CDR3 is TGTGCCAGCCGAGGCTCGAGCTCCTATAATTCACCCCTCCACTTT. It codes for CASRGSSSYNSPLHF.

In this sample, this clonotype turned up a few times. This chain joins TRBV11-1 and TRBJ1-6, with TRBD1 as a possible D gene (6 bases). Per the germline V gene, CDR1 is SGHAT and CDR2 is FQDESV (reference sequence). The V gene lost 6 bases and the J gene lost 10 bases, with 13 bases spanning the gap. The CDR3 sequence is 13 residues long. CDR3: CASSPTTGSPLHF. The DNA for the CDR3 is TGTGCCAGCAGTCCGACGACAGGATCACCCCTCCACTTT.

This clonotype was picked up a small number of times. The chain recombines TRBV6-1 with TRBJ2-6; D perhaps matches TRBD1 (6 bases). V was clipped by 5 bases and J by 0 bases, with 8 bases between them. This CDR3 region has 15 residues. In germline, CDR1 is MNHNS, CDR2 SASEGT. In nucleotides, the CDR3 is TGTGCCAGCAGTACAGGGTTCTCTGGGGCCAACGTCCTGACTTTC. Amino acids: CASSTGFSGANVLTF.

V is TRBV7-3 and J is TRBJ2-1; D is uncertain. The CDR3 runs to 11 residues. Germline CDR1 is SGHTA and CDR2 is FQGTGA. The V end was cut by 6 bases, the J end by 11 bases, with 11 bases between. As DNA, the CDR3 is TGTGCCAGCAGTCTCGGACGGCAGCAGTTCTTC. Its protein is CASSLGRQQFF.

This clonotype was counted at least ten times. The chain carries TRBV27 and TRBJ2-4; tentatively, D is TRBD1 (6 bases). Trimming took off 8 bases at V and 3 bases at J, with 17 bases between the two ends. The germline V gene encodes CDR1 MNHEY and CDR2 SMNVEV (reference sequence). The CDR3 sequence is 15 residues long. The CDR3 nucleotides read TGTGCCAGCGCACAGGGAAACGGCGGCAAAAACATTCAGTACTTC. It is translated as CASAQGNGGKNIQYF.

This rearrangement joins TRBV3-1 to TRBJ2-1, with D perhaps TRBD1 (6 bases). Germline V CDR1 and CDR2: LGHDT, YNNKEL (reference sequence). Trimming took 1 base from V and 3 from J, leaving 10 bases between them. The CDR3 sequence is 15 residues long. CDR3 DNA: TGTGCCAGCAGCCAAGTACCAGGGGTCTACAATGAGCAGTTCTTC. It specifies CASSQVPGVYNEQFF.

V is TRBV6-5 and J is TRBJ2-1; 8 bases match TRBD1. J was trimmed by 3 bases and V by 5 bases; bases with no gene match: 6. CDR3 length: 15 amino acids. Germline values: CDR1 MNHEY, CDR2 SVGAGI. CDR3 coding DNA: TGTGCCAGCAGTCCCACAGGGGGTTACTACAATGAGCAGTTCTTC. It yields the protein CASSPTGGYYNEQFF.

Concerning this clonotype itself: A clone one base away is much larger, so this may be a read error. The chain carries TRBV29-1 and TRBJ2-5; a possible D gene is TRBD1 (5 bases). Trimming removed 4 bases from V and 2 bases from J, with 11 bases in between. Germline lookup yields CDR1 SQVTM and CDR2 ANQGSEA. The CDR3 covers 13 residues. CDR3 DNA sequence: TGCAGCGTTGTAGGGGCCGCACAAGAGACCCAGTACTTC. This codes for CSVVGAAQETQYF.

This clonotype appeared a few times. The CDR3 is CATRAARYNEQFF. The CDR3 DNA sequence: TGTGCCACCAGAGCGGCGCGTTACAATGAGCAGTTCTTC. The V gene is TRBV12-3 or TRBV12-4, the J gene TRBJ2-1, with TRBD2 as a possible D gene (5 bases). Trimming stripped 10 bases from V and 4 bases from J, with 14 bases between. This CDR3 region has 13 residues.

The V and J genes are TRBV20-1 and TRBJ2-5; 12 positions agree with TRBD2. J was trimmed by 11 bases and V by 1 base; bases with no gene match: 14. From germline, CDR1 is DFQATT and CDR2 SNEGSKA (reference sequence). The CDR3 is made up of 16 amino acids. This chain's CDR3 is CSARVPPSGRAGEQYF. The DNA of the CDR3 is TGCAGTGCTAGAGTCCCTCCTAGCGGGAGGGCTGGTGAGCAGTACTTC.

The CDR3 bases are TGTGCCAGCAGTGGCCTCGGCGGTCTTTCTTACAATGAGCAGTTCTTC. It specifies CASSGLGGLSYNEQFF. The chain employs TRBV6-1 and TRBJ2-1, with D unresolved. CDR3 length: 16 residues. V was trimmed by 4 bases and J by 4 bases, leaving 17 bases between them. Germline V gives CDR1 MNHNS, CDR2 SASEGT.

This clonotype was counted a few times. The chain is built from TRBV7-2 and TRBJ2-7; D is uncertain. V shed 3 bases and J shed 6 bases, with 9 bases lying between them. The CDR3 covers 12 residues. The V gene's germline CDR1 is SGHTA and CDR2 FQGNSA. CDR3 nucleotide sequence: TGTGCCAGCAGCTTGTCTGGCATCGAGCAGTACTTC. Protein sequence: CASSLSGIEQYF.

The CDR3 nucleotides read TGTGCCAGCAGTTACGGGGCAGGGATTATCTACGAGCAGTACTTC. This encodes CASSYGAGIIYEQYF. The chain links TRBV6-5 to TRBJ2-7; tentatively, D is TRBD1 (5 bases). V was clipped by 2 bases and J by 3 bases, with 14 bases between them. The CDR3 is 15 amino acids. CDR1 is MNHEY, CDR2 SVGAGI, per germline.

This chain uses TRBV6-2 or TRBV6-3 with TRBJ2-7; D possibly matches TRBD1 or TRBD2 (6 bases each). The germline V gene has CDR1 MNHEY and CDR2 SVGEGT. The V end was cut by 4 bases, the J end by 10 bases, with 23 bases between. CDR3 length equals 15 residues. DNA of the CDR3: TGTGCCAGCAGTTTCGGACAGCGACTAGGTGGAACCCAGTACTTC. Residues: CASSFGQRLGGTQYF.

The chain combines TRBV20-1 with TRBJ2-3; 10 bases are shared with TRBD2. Germline V lookup: CDR1 DFQATT, CDR2 SNEGSKA (reference sequence). V shed 4 bases, J shed 4 bases, and the junction held 5 bases outside the gene matches. The CDR3 length is 14 residues. CDR3 sequence reads: CSATLAGVADTQYF. The CDR3 DNA reads TGCAGTGCTACTCTAGCGGGAGTTGCAGATACGCAGTATTTT.